This T cell receptor (beta chain) was obtained from a study of T cell responses to AZD1222 COVID-19 vaccine. Notes on the study in general: Following two doses of AZD1222, Spike-specific TCR breadth and depth rose.

As for this clone: Its antigen is currently unknown.

V shed 0 bases, J shed 0 bases, and the junction held 6 bases outside the gene matches. The CDR3 extends over 18 amino acids. CDR1 is SGHDT and CDR2 is YYEEEE in the germline V gene. Clones were read by immunoSEQ multiplex PCR, and TCRdb kept only the in-frame ones, dropping some. The repertoire consists of around 140,000 clones, with more than 85% occurring once and the leading ten covering roughly 2%. The clonotype originates from an adult who received the AZD1222 COVID-19 vaccine. The sample consisted of peripheral blood, taken 28 days after the second AZD1222 dose. The chain recombines TRBV5-6 with TRBJ2-3; 11 positions match TRBD2. The CDR3 DNA sequence: TGTGCCAGCAGCTTGGTGCTAGCGGGAGGTCCTAGCACAGATACGCAGTATTTT. It yields the protein CASSLVLAGGPSTDTQYF.